In its sample, the clone carrying this T cell receptor beta chain ranks as medium-sized. Its target is unknown. Germline and junction disagree at one end, which may indicate a read error. Data came from immunoSEQ multiplex PCR; TCRdb stores just in-frame clones and leaves some out. Counted here are tens of thousands of clones, about 90% occurring once; the ten biggest clones make up 8.5% to 10%. Autologous stem cell transplantation was followed by relapse in every patient, and brentuximab vedotin exposure varied. These data belong to a study of PD-1 blockade in classical Hodgkin lymphoma. Germline V gene data show CDR1 as SSHAT and CDR2 as FNYEAQ (reference sequence). The CDR3 is 13 amino acids. The study, taken as a whole, reports: What drove the repertoire differences, possibly disease activity or prior therapy, has not been defined. The baseline diversity of complete responders showed similarity to that of newly diagnosed patients. By C4D1, CD4+ diversity increased significantly, especially in complete responders.

The chain joins TRBV7-7 to TRBJ2-1, with TRBD1 matching over 7 bases. This specimen was peripheral blood mononuclear cells (PBMCs), taken at baseline. This clonotype was sampled from a human donor with classical Hodgkin lymphoma. CDR3 nucleotides: TGTGCTAGCAGCCGACAGGGTAACAATGAGCAGTTCTTC. Protein product: CASSRQGNNEQFF.